The 15 T cell receptor beta chains in this list originate from one sample, sequenced in a study of shared clonotypes between healthy human individuals. In the naive CD8 group, cells lacked CD45RO and were positively selected for CCR7, so terminally differentiated effector memory CD45RA+ cells were left out. The table came from immunoSEQ multiplex PCR; TCRdb's copy has only in-frame clones and leaves some out. The sample includes fewer than 800,000 clones, about 90% of them seen just once. The sequenced sample consisted of naive CD8+ T cells sorted from blood. These TCRs come from a young man in good health.

This chain links TRBV9 with TRBJ2-1; 10 bases align to TRBD2. The CDR3 spans 15 residues. Per germline, CDR1 SGDLS and CDR2 YYNGEE. The junction had 7 bases not matched to a gene; V was cut back by 3 bases and J by 7 bases. DNA of the CDR3: TGTGCCAGCAGCGCTAGCGGGAGTGAACAAAATGAGCAGTTCTTC. Translating gives CASSASGSEQNEQFF.

The CDR3 DNA is TGTGCCAGCAGCTTGGCCGGGGGTAGGAGCAATCAGCCCCAGCATTTT. Encoded protein: CASSLAGGRSNQPQHF. The chain links TRBV5-6 to TRBJ1-5; perhaps TRBD1 as D (5 bases). The CDR3 totals 16 residues. V was trimmed by 0 bases and J by 1 base, leaving 11 bases between them. Germline V gene lookup returns CDR1 SGHDT and CDR2 YYEEEE.

The chain links TRBV4-1 to TRBJ2-7; maybe TRBD2 (6 bases). The V end lost 5 bases, the J end lost 5 bases, and 13 bases lay between the germline ends. The CDR3 covers 13 residues. Germline V CDR1 and CDR2: MGHRA, YSYEKL. The CDR3 region is CASSGRLVNEQYF. DNA of the CDR3: TGCGCCAGCAGCGGGCGACTAGTAAACGAGCAGTACTTC.

The rearrangement joins TRBV15 to TRBJ2-3; 7 positions match TRBD2. Germline CDR1 is LNHNV and CDR2 is YYDKDF (reference sequence). CDR3 length: 18 residues. Losses at the gene ends were 0 bases for V and 1 base for J; bases not matched to a gene: 10. The CDR3 spells CATSRDVGPSGGTDTQYF. The CDR3 region has the DNA TGTGCCACCAGCAGAGATGTTGGTCCTAGCGGAGGCACAGATACGCAGTATTTT.

The chain links TRBV19 to TRBJ2-1, with D perhaps matching TRBD1 (5 bases). The ends were cut back, 6 bases at V and 7 bases at J, with 10 bases in the middle. This CDR3 is built from 12 residues. Germline V lookup: CDR1 LNHDA, CDR2 SQIVND (reference sequence). The CDR3 DNA sequence: TGTGCCAGTAGCCTGGGGCTGAATGAGCAGTTCTTC. Amino acid sequence: CASSLGLNEQFF.

The chain is built from TRBV7-9 and TRBJ1-1; 7 positions agree with TRBD1. The CDR3 loop spans 16 amino acids. The V gene end was trimmed by 4 bases and the J gene end by 1 base; junction bases not matched to a gene: 9. The V gene's germline CDR1 is SEHNR and CDR2 FQNEAQ (reference sequence). The CDR3 region is CASSSSPRTGNTEAFF. The CDR3 DNA reads TGTGCCAGCAGCTCGTCCCCTCGGACAGGGAACACTGAAGCTTTCTTT.

This chain links TRBV11-2 with TRBJ2-1; D uncertain. This CDR3 comprises 12 residues. V gave up 0 bases and J gave up 7 bases, with 4 bases separating them. Looked up from germline, CDR1 is SGHAT and CDR2 is FQNNGV. This CDR3 reads CASSLDPNEQFF. DNA for the CDR3: TGTGCCAGCAGCTTAGATCCGAATGAGCAGTTCTTC.

This chain joins TRBV18 and TRBJ1-1; perhaps TRBD1 as D (5 bases). CDR3 size: 13 residues. Germline V CDR1 and CDR2: KGHSH, LQKENI. Trimming took off 7 bases at V and 2 bases at J, with 11 bases between the two ends. CDR3 bases: TGTGCCAGCTACTGGGACGGTAACACTGAAGCTTTCTTT. Protein: CASYWDGNTEAFF.

This chain joins TRBV5-6 and TRBJ2-1; 8 nucleotides match TRBD2. The germline V gene encodes CDR1 SGHDT and CDR2 YYEEEE. V was pared by 0 bases and J by 0 bases, with 5 bases of the junction left unmatched. This CDR3 has 17 residues. The CDR3 loop reads CASSLASGLSSYNEQFF. The CDR3 DNA reads TGTGCCAGCAGCTTGGCTAGCGGGCTAAGCTCCTACAATGAGCAGTTCTTC.

The gene calls are TRBV7-7 and TRBJ2-7; D not resolved. The CDR3 is made up of 15 amino acids. V was cut by 0 bases and J by 1 base, with 10 bases left in between. Germline-derived CDR1 and CDR2 are SSHAT and FNYEAQ (reference sequence). Here the CDR3 DNA reads TGTGCCAGCAGCTTAGCGCCGACTTCGTCCTACGAGCAGTACTTC. Protein sequence: CASSLAPTSSYEQYF.

Only one count was recorded for this clone. The chain's CDR3 is CASSLTGFGKNIQYF. The CDR3 region has the DNA TGTGCCAGCAGCTTAACAGGCTTCGGCAAAAACATTCAGTACTTC. The V and J genes are TRBV7-9 and TRBJ2-4, with D tentatively TRBD1 (5 bases). Trimming shortened V by 2 bases and J by 3 bases, and 11 bases separated the two germline ends. The CDR3 is made up of 15 amino acids. Per the germline V gene, CDR1 is SEHNR and CDR2 is FQNEAQ (reference sequence).

The V gene is TRBV27, the J gene TRBJ2-1; 12 bases are a match to TRBD2. The CDR3 length is 16 residues. CDR1 is MNHEY, CDR2 SMNVEV, per germline (reference sequence). The J segment lost 9 bases and the V segment lost 5 bases, leaving 11 bases of the junction unmatched. This chain's CDR3 is CASSRRRLAGEGEQFF. The CDR3 DNA reads as TGTGCCAGCAGTCGACGCAGACTAGCGGGAGAGGGTGAGCAGTTCTTC.

The gene calls are TRBV2 and TRBJ1-4; D is possibly TRBD1 (6 bases). Germline assignment: CDR1 SNHLY and CDR2 FYNNEI. Trimming removed 9 bases from V and 8 bases from J, with 16 bases in between. This CDR3 region has 13 residues. The CDR3 here is CASLGGAAEKLFF. The DNA of the CDR3 is TGTGCCAGTCTTGGGGGGGCGGCGGAAAAACTGTTTTTT.

This rearrangement joins TRBV4-1 to TRBJ2-5; D is uncertain. The CDR3 runs to 13 residues. Per the germline V gene, CDR1 is MGHRA and CDR2 is YSYEKL. V shed 4 bases and J shed 8 bases, with 14 bases lying between them. The CDR3 protein is CASSPRSSPTQYF. The CDR3 DNA reads TGCGCCAGCAGCCCCCGGAGTAGCCCCACCCAGTACTTC.

This clone was observed many times. The chain combines TRBV7-8 with TRBJ2-1; D gene unclear. This CDR3 region has 17 residues. With 0 bases removed from V and 2 bases from J, the gap between germline ends came to 14 bases. Germline V gene data show CDR1 as SGHVS and CDR2 as FQNEAQ. The CDR3 loop reads CASSLAGFSSAYNEQFF. For the CDR3, the DNA is TGTGCCAGCAGCTTAGCGGGTTTTTCGAGTGCCTACAATGAGCAGTTCTTC.